Below are 5 T cell receptor beta chains sequenced from a single sample in a study of OX40 agonist ivuxolimab in advanced cancers. TCRdb's table, derived via immunoSEQ multiplex PCR, lists solely in-frame clones and lacks some. Among about 19,000 clones listed, approximately 80% were seen once. Sample: CD4+ or CD8+ T cells sorted from blood, taken in a trial of the OX40 agonist ivuxolimab. The receptors originated from an adult with an advanced solid tumor such as melanoma, head and neck, liver or kidney cancer.

This clone was detected only once. This chain uses TRBV7-9 with TRBJ2-3; the match to TRBD1 covers 10 bases. Germline-derived CDR1 and CDR2 are SEHNR and FQNEAQ (reference sequence). The CDR3 runs to 16 residues. J gave up 2 bases and V 1 base, and 3 bases lay outside the gene matches. The CDR3 loop is CASSLGQGAHTDTQYF. The CDR3 DNA reads as TGTGCCAGCAGCTTAGGACAGGGGGCCCACACAGATACGCAGTATTTT.

This clone was seen a few times. The V call is TRBV4-3, the J call TRBJ1-5; D not certain. The CDR3 sequence is 18 residues long. Trimming shortened V by 0 bases and J by 0 bases, and 15 bases separated the two germline ends. Germline V gives CDR1 LGHNA, CDR2 YSLEER. The DNA for the CDR3 is TGCGCCAGCAGCCAAGATTCTGACTCGGGATATAGCAATCAGCCCCAGCATTTT. It encodes CASSQDSDSGYSNQPQHF.

The V gene is TRBV23-1, the J gene TRBJ2-7; no firm D call. TRBV23-1 is treated as an ORF (open reading frame) with a function not yet certain. The CDR3 is made up of 16 amino acids. Trimming removed 8 bases at V and 2 bases at J, with 22 bases between. CDR3 bases: TGCGCCAGCTGCGCAATCCAGACACGGAAGACCTACGAGCAGTACTTC. Its protein product is CASCAIQTRKTYEQYF.

The V call is TRBV4-1, the J call TRBJ2-7; TRBD2 agrees at 10 bases. Germline trimming cut 3 bases from V and 6 bases from J; bases unmatched to any gene: 11. CDR3 length: 16 amino acids. Germline assignment: CDR1 MGHRA and CDR2 YSYEKL. CDR3 nucleotides: TGCGCCAGCAGCCAGGGGGGCCTAGCGGGAGTTGTCGAGCAGTACTTC. Encoded protein: CASSQGGLAGVVEQYF.

The rearrangement joins TRBV11-2 to TRBJ2-7; possible D gene TRBD2, 6 bases. V was cut by 0 bases and J by 2 bases, with 11 bases left in between. From germline, CDR1 is SGHAT and CDR2 FQNNGV. The CDR3 consists of 15 residues. Here the CDR3 reads CASSLDWTTPYEQYF. The DNA for the CDR3 is TGTGCCAGCAGCTTAGATTGGACTACGCCCTACGAGCAGTACTTC.